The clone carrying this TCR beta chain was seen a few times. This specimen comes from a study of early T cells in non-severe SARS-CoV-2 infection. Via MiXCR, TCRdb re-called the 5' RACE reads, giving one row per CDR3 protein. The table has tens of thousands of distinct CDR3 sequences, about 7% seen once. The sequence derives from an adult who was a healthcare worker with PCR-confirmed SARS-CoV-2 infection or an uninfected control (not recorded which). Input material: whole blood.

CDR3 loop: CASRGPTLAGTYNEQFF. CDR3 in DNA: TGTGCCAGCAGGGGGCCTACACTAGCGGGGACCTACAATGAGCAGTTCTTC. The rearrangement uses TRBV3-1 and TRBJ2-1; 10 nucleotides agree with TRBD2. The CDR3 is 17 residues long. Germline V gene sequence: CDR1 LGHDT, CDR2 YNNKEL (reference sequence). Trimming removed 6 bases from V and 2 bases from J; junction bases left unmatched: 10.